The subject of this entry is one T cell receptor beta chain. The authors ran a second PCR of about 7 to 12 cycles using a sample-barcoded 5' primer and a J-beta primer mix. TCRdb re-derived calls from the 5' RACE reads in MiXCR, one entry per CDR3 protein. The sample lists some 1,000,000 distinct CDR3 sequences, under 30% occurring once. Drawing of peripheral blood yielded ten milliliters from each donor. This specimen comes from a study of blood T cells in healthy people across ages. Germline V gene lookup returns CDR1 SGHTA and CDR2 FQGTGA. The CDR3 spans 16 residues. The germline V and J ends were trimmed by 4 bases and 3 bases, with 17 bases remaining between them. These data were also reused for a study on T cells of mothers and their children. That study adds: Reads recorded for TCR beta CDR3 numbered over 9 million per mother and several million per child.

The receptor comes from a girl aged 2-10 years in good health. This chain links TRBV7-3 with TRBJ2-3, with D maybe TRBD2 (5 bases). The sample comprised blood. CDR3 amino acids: CASSSTSDSYTDTQYF. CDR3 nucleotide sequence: TGTGCCAGCAGCTCGACCTCGGACTCTTATACAGATACGCAGTATTTT.